This T cell receptor beta chain was retrieved from a study of blood T cell repertoires in COVID-19. Study details: Some COVID-19 samples were acute and others convalescent; all came from the United States, Italy and Spain.

Clones were sequenced by immunoSEQ multiplex PCR, and TCRdb holds only the in-frame ones, with some missing. The data show under 110,000 clones, with over 60% seen just once and under 8% held by the top ten. There are 15 residues in the CDR3. In germline, CDR1 is MGHRA, CDR2 YSYEKL. V was cut by 0 bases and J by 6 bases, with 12 bases left in between. Enrolment of Seattle patients took place during active infection, and they were followed longitudinally. This clone was counted many times. The receptor comes from a man at least 80 years old with COVID-19, enrolled during active disease. The chain employs TRBV4-1 and TRBJ2-1; D is unresolved. The sample comprised peripheral blood. Written as DNA, the CDR3 is TGCGCCAGCAGCCAAGACCCTCTTGGCCGCAATGAGCAGTTCTTC. Translated, it gives CASSQDPLGRNEQFF.